The rows below give T cell receptor beta chains drawn from one sample of a study of lymphopenia after photon versus proton radiotherapy. The data were produced by immunoSEQ multiplex PCR, yet TCRdb's version contains in-frame clones alone and is incomplete. Of some 16,000 clones detected, around 84% appear once; the ten largest clones hold 20% to 25%. The sample was peripheral blood, taken from a patient treated with proton-based radiotherapy. The receptors derive from an older man with pancreatic cancer. Both conserved end residues are part of each CDR3. Each record gives: J gene, D gene, V gene, clone size, CDR3 DNA, CDR3 protein. The D gene is left open where the match is weak. Clone size appears in some rows only: once, few, many, or a class for an expanded clone.

>TRBJ2-1|TRBD2|TRBV6-5|NA
TGTGCCAGCAATAAGCGGGGGGGCCGTAATGAGCAGTTCTTC
CASNKRGGRNEQFF
>TRBJ1-2|TRBD1|TRBV6-5|NA
TGTGCCAGCAGGACAGGGACCACGAACTATGGCTACACCTTC
CASRTGTTNYGYTF
>TRBJ2-1|NA|TRBV6-5|NA
TGTGCCAGCAGGCCGTCTCGGGGGCTCAATGAGCAGTTCTTC
CASRPSRGLNEQFF
>TRBJ2-6|NA|TRBV7-2|NA
TGTGCCAGCAGCCCCGGGCCTGGGGCCAACGTCCTGACTTTC
CASSPGPGANVLTF
>TRBJ2-7|NA|TRBV30|NA
TGTGCCTGGAGGGTACCGACACGCGAGCAGTACTTC
CAWRVPTREQYF
>TRBJ2-5|NA|TRBV6-1|few
TGTGCCAGCAGTGAGGGGGGCGAAGAGACCCAGTACTTC
CASSEGGEETQYF
>TRBJ2-3|NA|TRBV2|NA
TGTGCCAGCGCCCGGACTTATAGCACAGATACGCAGTATTTT
CASARTYSTDTQYF
>TRBJ2-2|NA|TRBV9|NA
TGTGCCAGCAGCGTAGAAGACAGGTGGCACGGGGAGCTGTTTTTT
CASSVEDRWHGELFF
>TRBJ1-1|NA|TRBV5-1|NA
TGCGCCAGCGTGGGTGACACTGAAGCTTTCTTT
CASVGDTEAFF
>TRBJ2-7|NA|TRBV7-9|NA
TGTGCCAGCAGCCCGAGCGGACGCTCCTACGAGCAGTACTTC
CASSPSGRSYEQYF
>TRBJ1-1|TRBD1|TRBV5-1|NA
TGCGCCAGCAGCCGGGACAGACCTAGGGAGACTGAAGCTTTCTTT
CASSRDRPRETEAFF
>TRBJ1-2|NA|TRBV11-2|NA
TGTGCCAGCAGCTTGCAGGGTGTGGGCTACACCTTC
CASSLQGVGYTF
>TRBJ1-3|NA|TRBV2|few
TGTGCCAGCAGTGAATATTTGGGGGGAAACACCATATATTTT
CASSEYLGGNTIYF
>TRBJ2-6|NA|TRBV27|NA
TGTGCCAGCAGTCCAAGGGTAGGTGGTTTGGGGGCGCGAGGGGCCAACGTCCTGACTTTC
CASSPRVGGLGARGANVLTF
>TRBJ2-3|TRBD2|TRBV7-2|NA
TGTGCCAGCAGCTTAAGGTCGGGAGGCGGCACAGATACGCAGTATTTT
CASSLRSGGGTDTQYF
>TRBJ1-1|NA|TRBV5-1|NA
TGCGCCAGCAGCTTACAGGCGACTAACACTGAAGCTTTCTTT
CASSLQATNTEAFF
>TRBJ1-5|NA|TRBV5-5|NA
TGTGCCAGCAGCTTCTATATCAATCAGCCCCAGCATTTT
CASSFYINQPQHF
>TRBJ1-6|NA|TRBV5-6|NA
TGTGCCAGCAGCCCCCCCCGCAGGAATTCACCCCTCCACTTT
CASSPPRRNSPLHF
>TRBJ1-5|NA|TRBV4-1|NA
TGCGCCAGCAGCCAAATGACCATTATTACGGGTCGGGATCAGCCCCAGCATTTT
CASSQMTIITGRDQPQHF
>TRBJ2-2|NA|TRBV10-3|once
TGTGCCATCAATAGCGGAGGCACCGGGGAGCTGTTTTTT
CAINSGGTGELFF
>TRBJ2-2|TRBD1|TRBV11-2|once
TGTGCCAGCAGTCGACAGGGGGCCCCCGGGGAGCTGTTTTTT
CASSRQGAPGELFF
>TRBJ1-1|TRBD1|TRBV5-1|NA
TGCGCCAGCAGCTTGGGGACAGGGTTCTTCACTGAAGCTTTCTTT
CASSLGTGFFTEAFF
>TRBJ1-1|TRBD1|TRBV6-6|NA
TGTGCCAGCAGTTACGACAGGGGGAGGACTGAAGCTTTCTTT
CASSYDRGRTEAFF
>TRBJ1-1|NA|TRBV6-1|NA
TGTGCCAGCAGTGAAGTCGGGGGGGCCCCGAACACTGAAGCTTTCTTT
CASSEVGGAPNTEAFF
>TRBJ2-4|NA|TRBV10-1|NA
TGCGCCAGCAGTGAGTCGAATGCGGGAAGGGGCATTCAGTACTTC
CASSESNAGRGIQYF
>TRBJ1-3|TRBD1|TRBV27|NA
TGTGCCAGCAGTCCCCTTGGACAGGGAGGTGGAAACACCATATATTTT
CASSPLGQGGGNTIYF
>TRBJ1-6|NA|TRBV19|NA
TGTGCCAGTACAGGGTTTAATTCACCCCTCCACTTT
CASTGFNSPLHF
>TRBJ2-7|TRBD2|TRBV4-1|NA
TGCGCCAGCAGCCAAGATATAACTAGCGGGAGATACGAGCAGTACTTC
CASSQDITSGRYEQYF
>TRBJ1-4|NA|TRBV4-2|NA
TGTGCCAGCAGCCCCCAGGAAGGGGCTAATGAAAAACTGTTTTTT
CASSPQEGANEKLFF
>TRBJ2-7|TRBD2|TRBV4-1|NA
TGCGCCAGCAGCCAAGGACTAGCGGGATTATACGAGCAGTACTTC
CASSQGLAGLYEQYF
>TRBJ2-7|TRBD1|TRBV10-2|NA
TGCGCCAGCAAGGCAGGGGGAATCTCCTACGAGCAGTACTTC
CASKAGGISYEQYF
>TRBJ2-3|NA|TRBV5-1|NA
TGCGCCAGCAGCTTGGAACAGGCGAGCACAGATACGCAGTATTTT
CASSLEQASTDTQYF
>TRBJ1-1|NA|TRBV5-6|NA
TGTGCCAGCAGTTCGGGCAACACTGAAGCTTTCTTT
CASSSGNTEAFF
>TRBJ1-3|NA|TRBV6-5|NA
NA
CASSSSFGSGNTIYF
>TRBJ2-3|NA|TRBV18|NA
TGTGCCAGCTCACCGACTCGAAACGTCCCGCAGTATTTT
CASSPTRNVPQYF
>TRBJ1-4|TRBD1|TRBV7-9|NA
TGTGCCAGCACCTTAGGGGACAGGGGGCCTCATGAAAAACTGTTTTTT
CASTLGDRGPHEKLFF